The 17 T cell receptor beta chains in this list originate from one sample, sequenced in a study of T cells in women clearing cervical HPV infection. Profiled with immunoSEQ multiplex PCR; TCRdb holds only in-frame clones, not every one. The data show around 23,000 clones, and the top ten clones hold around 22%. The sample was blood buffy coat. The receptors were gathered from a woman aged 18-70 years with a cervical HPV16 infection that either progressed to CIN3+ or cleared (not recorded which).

CDR3 DNA (partial): TGTGCCACCAGCAGAGATGTTATGGCCAATGAAAAA. This encodes CATSRDVMANEK. The whole CDR3 protein reads CATSRDVMANEKLFF. The chain has TRBV15 and TRBJ1-4; no clear D gene. The read is 3 residues too short to cover the CDR3 end, so that end is filled in from the germline J gene. The CDR3 contains 15 residues. Germline V gives CDR1 LNHNV, CDR2 YYDKDF (reference sequence). V was shortened by 0 bases and J by 5 bases, with 10 bases between the two germline ends.

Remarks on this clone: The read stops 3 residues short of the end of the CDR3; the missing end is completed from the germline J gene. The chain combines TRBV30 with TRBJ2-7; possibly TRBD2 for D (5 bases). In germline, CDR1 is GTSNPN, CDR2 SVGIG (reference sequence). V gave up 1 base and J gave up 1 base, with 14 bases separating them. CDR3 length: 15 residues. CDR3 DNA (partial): TGTGCCTGGAGTGGTGGTAGCGTCCATTCCTACGAG. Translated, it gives CAWSGGSVHSYE. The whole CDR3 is CAWSGGSVHSYEQYF.

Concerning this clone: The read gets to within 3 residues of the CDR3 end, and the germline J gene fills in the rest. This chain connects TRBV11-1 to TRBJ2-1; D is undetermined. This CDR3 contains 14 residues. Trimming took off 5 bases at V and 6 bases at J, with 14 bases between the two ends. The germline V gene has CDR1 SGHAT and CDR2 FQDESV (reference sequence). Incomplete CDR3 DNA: TGTGCCAGCAGCGCCGAGGTACAGTTCAATGAG. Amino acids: CASSAEVQFNE. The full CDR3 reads CASSAEVQFNEQFF.

CDR3 amino acids: CASSGTGGGQPQHF. The CDR3 bases that were read are TGTGCCAGTAGTGGGACAGGGGGTGGGCAGCCC. The chain uses TRBV19 and TRBJ1-5, with 11 bases aligning to TRBD1. With the read ending 3 residues before the CDR3 end, the germline J gene is used to fill in that end. V dropped 5 bases and J dropped 7; count of bases not matched to a gene: 4. Germline CDR1 LNHDA, CDR2 SQIVND (reference sequence). CDR3 size: 14 residues.

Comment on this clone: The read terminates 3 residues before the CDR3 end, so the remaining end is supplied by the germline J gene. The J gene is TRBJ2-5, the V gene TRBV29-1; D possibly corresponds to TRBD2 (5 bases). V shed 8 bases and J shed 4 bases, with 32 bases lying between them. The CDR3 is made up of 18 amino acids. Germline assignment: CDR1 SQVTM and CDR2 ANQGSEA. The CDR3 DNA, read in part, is TGCAGCACTAAACCTACTAGTTTTTCTGTATCGCGAGGAGAGACC. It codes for CSTKPTSFSVSRGET. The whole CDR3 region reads CSTKPTSFSVSRGETQYF.

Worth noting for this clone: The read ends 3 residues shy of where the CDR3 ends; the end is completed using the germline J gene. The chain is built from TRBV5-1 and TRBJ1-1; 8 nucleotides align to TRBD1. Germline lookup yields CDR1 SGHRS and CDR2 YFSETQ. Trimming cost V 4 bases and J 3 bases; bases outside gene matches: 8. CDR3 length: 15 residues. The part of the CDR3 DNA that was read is TGCGCCAGCAGCATCGACAGGGGAGGATACACTGAA. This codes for CASSIDRGGYTE. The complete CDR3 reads CASSIDRGGYTEAFF.

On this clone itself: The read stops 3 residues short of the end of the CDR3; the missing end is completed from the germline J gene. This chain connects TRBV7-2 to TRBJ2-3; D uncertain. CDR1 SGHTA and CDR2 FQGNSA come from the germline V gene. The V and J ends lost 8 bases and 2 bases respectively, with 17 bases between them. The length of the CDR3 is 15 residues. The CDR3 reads CASSRRHLVTDTQYF. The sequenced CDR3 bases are TGTGCCAGCTCGAGGAGACACCTGGTCACAGATACG. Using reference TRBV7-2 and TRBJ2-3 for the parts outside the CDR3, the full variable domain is GAGVSQSPSNKVTEKGKDVELRCDPISGHTALYWYRQSLGQGLEFLIYFQGNSAPDKSGLPSDRFSAERTGGSVSTLTIQRTQQEDSAVYLCASSRRHLVTDTQYFGPGTRLTVL.

The CDR3 sequence: CASSQEVNTLSGVYEQFF. The DNA read from the CDR3 is TGTGCCAGCAGCCAAGAGGTTAATACACTTTCAGGGGTTTATGAG. V is TRBV14 and J is TRBJ2-1; possibly TRBD1 for D (6 bases). Read coverage stops 3 residues before the CDR3 terminus; the germline J gene supplies the remainder. V was clipped by 0 bases and J by 8 bases, with 23 bases between them. This CDR3 comprises 18 residues. Germline V lookup: CDR1 SGHDN, CDR2 FVKESK.

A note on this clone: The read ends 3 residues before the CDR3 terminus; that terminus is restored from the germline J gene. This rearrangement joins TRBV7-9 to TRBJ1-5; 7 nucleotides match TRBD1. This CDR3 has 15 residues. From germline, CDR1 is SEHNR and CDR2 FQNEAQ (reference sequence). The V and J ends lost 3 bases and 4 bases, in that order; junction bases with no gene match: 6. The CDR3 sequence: CASSFGTVENQPQHF. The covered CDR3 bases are TGTGCCAGCAGCTTCGGGACAGTAGAGAATCAGCCC.

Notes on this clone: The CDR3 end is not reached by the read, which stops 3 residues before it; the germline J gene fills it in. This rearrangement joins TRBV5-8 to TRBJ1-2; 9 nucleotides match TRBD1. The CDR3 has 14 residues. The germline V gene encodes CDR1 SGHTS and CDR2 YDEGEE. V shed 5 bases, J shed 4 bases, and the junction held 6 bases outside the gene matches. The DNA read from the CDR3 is TGTGCCAGCAGAACAGGGGGCGATCCCTATGGC. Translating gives CASRTGGDPYG. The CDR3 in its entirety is CASRTGGDPYGYTF. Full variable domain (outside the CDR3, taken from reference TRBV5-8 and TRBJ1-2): EAGVTQSPTHLIKTRGQQATLRCSPISGHTSVYWYQQALGLGLQFLLWYDEGEERNRGNFPPRFSGRQFPNYSSELNVNALELEDSALYLCASRTGGDPYGYTFGSGTRLTVV.

The part of the CDR3 DNA that was read is TGTGCCAGCAGCCCTGGGACAGCCTCTGGAAACACC. This encodes CASSPGTASGNT. The entire CDR3 sequence reads CASSPGTASGNTIYF. V usage is TRBV7-3 and J usage is TRBJ1-3; TRBD1 agrees at 7 bases. Read coverage stops 3 residues before the CDR3 terminus; the germline J gene supplies the remainder. V lost 5 bases to trimming and J lost 0 bases; unmatched junction nucleotides: 4. The CDR3 totals 15 residues. Germline loops: CDR1 SGHTA, CDR2 FQGTGA.

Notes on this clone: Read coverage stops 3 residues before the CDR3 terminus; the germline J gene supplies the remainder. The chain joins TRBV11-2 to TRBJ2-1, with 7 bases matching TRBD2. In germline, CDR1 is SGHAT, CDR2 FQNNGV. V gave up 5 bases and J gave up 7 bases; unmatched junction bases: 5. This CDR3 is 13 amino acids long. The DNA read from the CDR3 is TGTGCCAGCAGCCCCTCAGCGGGAAATGAG. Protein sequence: CASSPSAGNE. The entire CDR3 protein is CASSPSAGNEQFF.

The part of the CDR3 DNA that was read is TGTGCCAGCAGCTCAGTTCAGATTGGCGAG. Translated: CASSSVQIGE. The full CDR3 is CASSSVQIGEQYF. The rearrangement uses TRBV11-3 and TRBJ2-7; D not resolved. The CDR3 end is not reached by the read, which stops 3 residues before it; the germline J gene fills it in. Germline lookup yields CDR1 SGHNT and CDR2 YENEEA. This CDR3 comprises 13 residues. Trimming cost V 4 bases and J 6 bases, with 13 bases left between them.

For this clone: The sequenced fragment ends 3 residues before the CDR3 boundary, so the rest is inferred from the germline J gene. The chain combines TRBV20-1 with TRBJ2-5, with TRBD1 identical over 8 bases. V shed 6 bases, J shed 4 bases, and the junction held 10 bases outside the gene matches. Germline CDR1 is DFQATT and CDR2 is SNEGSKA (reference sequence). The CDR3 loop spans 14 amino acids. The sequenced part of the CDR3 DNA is TGCAGTGCAAAAATAGGACAGGGTTTAGAGACC. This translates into CSAKIGQGLET. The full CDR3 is CSAKIGQGLETQYF.

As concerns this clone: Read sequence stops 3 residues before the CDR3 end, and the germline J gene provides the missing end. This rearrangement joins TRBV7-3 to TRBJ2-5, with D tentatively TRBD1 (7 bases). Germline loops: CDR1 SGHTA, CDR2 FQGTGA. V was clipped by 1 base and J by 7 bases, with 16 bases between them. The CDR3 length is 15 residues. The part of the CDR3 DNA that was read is TGTGCCAGCAGCTTAAATGCGGGACAGTACGGGACC. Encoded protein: CASSLNAGQYGT. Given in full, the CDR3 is CASSLNAGQYGTQYF.

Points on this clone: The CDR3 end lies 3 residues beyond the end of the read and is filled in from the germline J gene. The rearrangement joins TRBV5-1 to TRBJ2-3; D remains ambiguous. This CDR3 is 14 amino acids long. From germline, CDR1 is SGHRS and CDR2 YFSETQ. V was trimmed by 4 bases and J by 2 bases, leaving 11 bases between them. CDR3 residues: CASSLRLNTDTQYF. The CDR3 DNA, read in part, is TGCGCCAGCAGCCTCCGACTGAACACAGATACG.

CDR3 sequence: CATQLAGAPETQYF. The covered CDR3 bases are TGTGCCACCCAACTAGCGGGGGCCCCAGAGACC. The V gene is TRBV10-3, the J gene TRBJ2-5, with 11 bases identical to TRBD2. The read ends 3 residues early relative to the CDR3; the germline J gene fills the gap. The CDR3 is made up of 14 amino acids. Germline trimming cut 10 bases from V and 4 bases from J; bases unmatched to any gene: 8. Germline V lookup: CDR1 ENHRY, CDR2 SYGVKD.